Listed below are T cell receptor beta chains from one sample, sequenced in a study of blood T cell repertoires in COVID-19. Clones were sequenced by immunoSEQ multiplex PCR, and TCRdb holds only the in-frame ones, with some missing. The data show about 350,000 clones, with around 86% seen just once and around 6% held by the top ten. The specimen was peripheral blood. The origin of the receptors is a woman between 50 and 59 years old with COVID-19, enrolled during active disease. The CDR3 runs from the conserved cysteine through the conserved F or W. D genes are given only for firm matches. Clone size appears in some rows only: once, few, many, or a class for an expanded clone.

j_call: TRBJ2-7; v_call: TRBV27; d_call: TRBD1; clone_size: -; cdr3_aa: CASRRQGAYEQYF; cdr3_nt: TGTGCCAGCAGACGACAGGGGGCCTACGAGCAGTACTTC
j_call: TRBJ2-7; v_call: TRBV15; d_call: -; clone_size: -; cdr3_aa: CATSRDRGGISYEQYF; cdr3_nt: TGTGCCACCAGCAGAGATAGGGGGGGGATCTCCTACGAGCAGTACTTC
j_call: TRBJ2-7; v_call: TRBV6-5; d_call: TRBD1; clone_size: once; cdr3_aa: CASSKPGTGHGEQYF; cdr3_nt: TGTGCCAGCAGTAAACCCGGGACAGGGCATGGCGAGCAGTACTTC
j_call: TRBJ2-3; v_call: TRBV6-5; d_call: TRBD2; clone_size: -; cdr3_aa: CASRLLAGVTDTQYF; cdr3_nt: TGTGCCAGCAGGCTACTAGCGGGAGTTACAGATACGCAGTATTTT
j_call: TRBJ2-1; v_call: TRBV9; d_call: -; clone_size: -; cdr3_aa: CASSAQVSGAYNEQFF; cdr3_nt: TGTGCCAGCAGCGCCCAGGTTAGCGGAGCCTACAATGAGCAGTTCTTC
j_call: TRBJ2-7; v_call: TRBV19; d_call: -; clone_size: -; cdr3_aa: CASSTQGYEQYF; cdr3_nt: TGTGCCAGTAGTACACAGGGCTACGAGCAGTACTTC
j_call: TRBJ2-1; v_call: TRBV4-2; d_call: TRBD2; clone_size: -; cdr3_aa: CASSLEEREVPYNEQFF; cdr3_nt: TGTGCCAGCAGCCTAGAGGAGCGGGAGGTTCCCTACAATGAGCAGTTCTTC
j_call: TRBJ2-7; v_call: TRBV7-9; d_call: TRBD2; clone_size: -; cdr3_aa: CASSLVLAGGPYEQYF; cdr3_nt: TGTGCCAGCAGCTTAGTACTAGCGGGAGGGCCATACGAGCAGTACTTC
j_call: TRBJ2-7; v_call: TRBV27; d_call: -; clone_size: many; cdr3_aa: CASSSVRAGAYEQYF; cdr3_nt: TGTGCCAGCAGTTCCGTTCGGGCGGGCGCCTACGAGCAGTACTTC
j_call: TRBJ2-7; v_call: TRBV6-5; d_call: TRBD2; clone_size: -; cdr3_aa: CASNGLAGGAYEQYF; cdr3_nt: TGTGCCAGCAACGGACTAGCGGGAGGGGCGTACGAGCAGTACTTC
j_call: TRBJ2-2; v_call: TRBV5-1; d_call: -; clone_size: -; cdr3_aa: CASSPLDTGELFF; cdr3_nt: TGCGCCAGCAGCCCGCTAGACACCGGGGAGCTGTTTTTT
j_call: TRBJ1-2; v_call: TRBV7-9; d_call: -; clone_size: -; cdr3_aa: CASSLGEGTYGYTF; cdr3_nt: TGTGCCAGCAGCCTGGGGGAGGGGACCTATGGCTACACCTTC
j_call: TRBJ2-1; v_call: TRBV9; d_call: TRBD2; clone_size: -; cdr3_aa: CASSGWTSGRGSNEQFF; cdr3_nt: TGTGCCAGCAGCGGATGGACTAGCGGGAGGGGAAGCAATGAGCAGTTCTTC
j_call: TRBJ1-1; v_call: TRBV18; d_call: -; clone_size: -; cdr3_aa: CASSLQGTEAFF; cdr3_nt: TGTGCCAGCTCACTGCAGGGCACTGAAGCTTTCTTT
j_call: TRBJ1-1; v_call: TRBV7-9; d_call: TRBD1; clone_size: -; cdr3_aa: CASSPSPQGANTEAFF; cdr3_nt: TGTGCCAGCAGCCCCAGCCCACAGGGGGCGAACACTGAAGCTTTCTTT
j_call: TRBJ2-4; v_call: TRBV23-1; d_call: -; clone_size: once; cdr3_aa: CASSQPDTEKNIQYF; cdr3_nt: TGCGCCAGCAGTCAACCGGACACAGAGAAAAACATTCAGTACTTC
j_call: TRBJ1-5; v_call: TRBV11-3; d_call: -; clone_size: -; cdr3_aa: CASSLAGNQPQHF; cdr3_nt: TGTGCCAGCAGCTTAGCGGGCAATCAGCCCCAGCATTTT
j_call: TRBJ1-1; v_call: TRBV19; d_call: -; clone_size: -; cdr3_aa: CASSVGQVEAFF; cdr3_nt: TGTGCCAGTAGTGTCGGACAAGTTGAAGCTTTCTTT